These T cell receptor beta chains were read from a single sample in a study of control samples from healthy donors and cancer patients. TCRdb's table, derived via immunoSEQ multiplex PCR, lists solely in-frame clones and lacks some. The table records 24,000 or so clones, just over 90% of them present only once. The material sequenced was PBMCs. These receptors originate from a man between 50 and 59 years old with lung cancer. The CDR3 runs from the conserved cysteine through the conserved F or W. Fields, in order: J gene, V gene, CDR3 protein.

TRBJ1-5	TRBV4-3	CASSQEAGGNQPQHF
TRBJ1-6	TRBV19	CASSIGGAESPLHF
TRBJ1-5	TRBV11-2	CASSYGQGSQPQHF
TRBJ2-3	TRBV24-1	CATSDNTDTQYF
TRBJ2-7	TRBV11-1	CASSLSGTYEQYF
TRBJ1-2	TRBV4-1	CASSQAKESYGYTF
TRBJ2-7	TRBV9	CASTLGGAPYEQYF
TRBJ1-1	TRBV5-1	CASGEVLSGTEAFF
TRBJ2-1	TRBV18	CASSPFDPGGNEQFF
TRBJ2-5	TRBV7-2	CASSLAQGETQYF
TRBJ1-2	TRBV5-1	CASSPDTSLYGYTF
TRBJ1-5	TRBV15	CATSRFNQPQHF
TRBJ2-3	TRBV7-3	CASSLSSLFTDTQYF
TRBJ1-1	TRBV6-5	CASSYRQLNTEAFF
TRBJ1-1	TRBV29-1	CSVMNRGDINTEAFF
TRBJ2-2	TRBV5-4	CASRPKTSTPNTGELFF
TRBJ1-4	TRBV15	CATSRDGTGGRANEKLFF
TRBJ2-2	TRBV5-8	CASSYGLAGGYTGELFF
TRBJ2-2	TRBV12-3/TRBV12-4	CASSFQGAGELFF
TRBJ1-1	TRBV7-2	CASSLTRGDTEAFF
TRBJ1-3	TRBV10-3	CAISENGGWRNTIYF
TRBJ2-1	TRBV27	CASRGGTGSPLDYNEQFF
TRBJ1-1	TRBV5-4	CASSFDSLQGSNTEAFF
TRBJ1-5	TRBV24-1	CATSDVQGGNQPQHF
TRBJ2-1	TRBV7-2	CASSLGAGGPNEQFF
TRBJ1-6	TRBV7-9	CASGGGLNSPLHF
TRBJ2-5	TRBV7-2	CASSLGGGGRGETQYF
TRBJ2-3	TRBV7-3	CASSLKGQGKTSTDTQYF
TRBJ1-2	TRBV3-1/TRBV3-2	CASSQGTGHYGYTF
TRBJ2-1	TRBV10-3	CATKSGGGYNEQFF
TRBJ1-2	TRBV6-5	CASSSVQGAALGYTF
TRBJ2-6	TRBV5-8	CASSLTGTRTGANVLTF
TRBJ1-2	TRBV3-1/TRBV3-2	CASRQGTIPGYTF
TRBJ1-3	TRBV4-1	CASLGDGNTIYF
TRBJ2-1	TRBV7-6	CASSPSYSVVRSYNEQFF
TRBJ2-1	TRBV6-4	CASSQIPSDSYNEQFF
TRBJ1-1	TRBV28	CASTSPEGGTEAFF
TRBJ1-2	TRBV9	CASSRGNTGINYGYTF
TRBJ2-1	TRBV10-3	CAIRLGQGAVNEQFF
TRBJ1-4	TRBV10-3	CAISDAGIEKLFF
TRBJ1-5	TRBV5-1	CASSEQGAGNQPQHF
TRBJ1-1	TRBV5-1	CASADRGTVTGNTEAFF
TRBJ1-5	TRBV28	CASTPSSGSDQPQHF
TRBJ2-5	TRBV11-2	CACTPRAAQETQYF
TRBJ2-1	TRBV4-3	CASSQETGGDSYNEQFF
TRBJ1-1	TRBV6-6	CASSYGGGGRGTEAFF
TRBJ1-5	TRBV5-6	CASSLGGERPQHF
TRBJ2-2	TRBV10-1	CASSEATGGSPGELFF
TRBJ2-3	TRBV11-2	CASRPTGVSTATQYF
TRBJ2-3	TRBV5-1	CASSLVAGGPDTQYF
TRBJ1-3	TRBV5-4	CASSPEWGAGNTIYF
TRBJ2-3	TRBV29-1	CSVEAGTDTQYF